The 27 T cell receptor beta chains presented below share a single source sample, sequenced in a study of graft-versus-host responses after intestinal transplantation. No antigen has been identified for these receptors. This table comes from immunoSEQ multiplex PCR, and its TCRdb copy is limited to in-frame clones, with some not included. The repertoire holds tens of thousands of clones, with about 89% as singletons. The input for sequencing was unstimulated CD8+ T cells sorted from spleen or lymph node cells, taken before intestinal transplant. The receptors originated from a human donor who received an intestinal transplant.

This clone is a singleton in its sample. CDR3 amino acids: CASSLQSQPQHF. Here the CDR3 DNA reads TGTGCCAGCAGCTTGCAGAGTCAGCCCCAGCATTTT. The J gene is TRBJ1-5, the V gene TRBV5-6; D is undetermined. V was trimmed by 1 base and J by 6 bases, leaving 5 bases between them. The CDR3 totals 12 residues. The germline V gene has CDR1 SGHDT and CDR2 YYEEEE.

The V gene is TRBV7-3, the J gene TRBJ2-7; D possibly corresponds to TRBD1 (5 bases). With 3 bases removed from V and 0 bases from J, the gap between germline ends came to 6 bases. CDR3 size: 13 residues. Germline V gene data show CDR1 as SGHTA and CDR2 as FQGTGA. CDR3 sequence reads: CASSLTDSYEQYF. CDR3 sequence (DNA): TGTGCCAGCAGCTTGACAGACTCCTACGAGCAGTACTTC.

This chain uses TRBV27 with TRBJ2-3, with D perhaps TRBD1 or TRBD2 (6 bases each). This CDR3 spans 17 amino acids. The V end lost 0 bases, the J end lost 3 bases, and 16 bases lay between the germline ends. Germline loops: CDR1 MNHEY, CDR2 SMNVEV (reference sequence). The CDR3, as DNA: TGTGCCAGCAGTTTATCCCCCTTAGGAGGGGGTACAGATACGCAGTATTTT. It translates to CASSLSPLGGGTDTQYF.

The V gene is TRBV15, the J gene TRBJ1-4; 10 bases fit TRBD1. The CDR3 contains 18 residues. The germline V gene encodes CDR1 LNHNV and CDR2 YYDKDF (reference sequence). J gave up 6 bases and V 5 bases, and 15 bases lay outside the gene matches. The chain's CDR3 is CATSPSGTGDVEDEKLFF. CDR3 nucleotides: TGTGCCACCAGCCCATCCGGGACAGGGGACGTCGAGGATGAAAAACTGTTTTTT.

V usage is TRBV6-4 and J usage is TRBJ2-3; 8 nucleotides match TRBD2. The germline gives CDR1 MRHNA, CDR2 SNTAGT. The CDR3 spans 15 residues. Trimming at V came to 0 bases and at J to 1 base, leaving 0 bases not matched to a gene. This CDR3 is CASSDSRGGTDTQYF. In DNA, the CDR3 is TGTGCCAGCAGTGACTCGCGGGGGGGCACAGATACGCAGTATTTT.

The V and J genes are TRBV7-7 and TRBJ2-2; 12 nucleotides line up with TRBD1. Germline lookup yields CDR1 SSHAT and CDR2 FNYEAQ (reference sequence). This CDR3 is built from 18 residues. With 2 bases clipped from V and 3 bases from J, the junction kept 7 bases outside the gene matches. The CDR3: CASSLLSGTGGYTGELFF. In DNA form, the CDR3 reads TGTGCCAGCAGCTTACTTTCCGGGACAGGGGGCTACACCGGGGAGCTGTTTTTT. Together with reference TRBV7-7 and TRBJ2-2, the CDR3 gives the full variable domain: GAGVSQSPRYKVTKRGQDVTLRCDPISSHATLYWYQQALGQGPEFLTYFNYEAQPDKSGLPSDRFSAERPEGSISTLTIQRTEQRDSAMYRCASSLLSGTGGYTGELFFGEGSRLTVL.

The chain recombines TRBV7-3 with TRBJ2-1; D is possibly TRBD2 (6 bases). Trimming cost V 5 bases and J 4 bases, with 9 bases left between them. The CDR3 is 13 amino acids. In germline, CDR1 is SGHTA, CDR2 FQGTGA. For the CDR3, the DNA is TGTGCCAGCAGCCCCGGAGGGTACAATGAGCAGTTCTTC. It encodes CASSPGGYNEQFF.

The chain is built from TRBV4-1 and TRBJ1-6, with D possibly matching TRBD1 (5 bases). Germline loops: CDR1 MGHRA, CDR2 YSYEKL. V lost 0 bases and J lost 10, with 10 bases in between. The CDR3 runs to 14 residues. In DNA, the CDR3 is TGCGCCAGCAGCCAAGAGGGGGTACAATCACCCCTCCACTTT. It is translated as CASSQEGVQSPLHF.

The V call is TRBV11-2, the J call TRBJ2-7; TRBD2 is a possible D gene (5 bases). CDR1 is SGHAT and CDR2 is FQNNGV in the germline V gene. Trimming removed 5 bases at V and 9 bases at J, with 17 bases between. The CDR3 consists of 13 residues. This CDR3 is CASSLGLLVGQYF. The DNA for the CDR3 is TGTGCCAGCAGCCTCGGACTCCTGGTCGGGCAGTACTTC.

This clone appeared once. V gene TRBV10-2 combines with J gene TRBJ1-1; a weak D match, TRBD1 (6 bases). V lost 6 bases and J 8 bases, leaving 13 bases between the germline ends. This CDR3 has 12 amino acids. Germline V lookup: CDR1 WSHSY, CDR2 SAAADI. The CDR3 nucleotides read TGCGCCAGCAGCCCAGGGGACTCGGAAGCTTTCTTT. It encodes CASSPGDSEAFF.

This sequence joins TRBV9 and TRBJ1-2, with a tentative D call TRBD1 (5 bases). Trimming took off 0 bases at V and 8 bases at J, with 11 bases between the two ends. In germline, CDR1 is SGDLS, CDR2 YYNGEE. This CDR3 contains 13 residues. The CDR3 loop reads CASSVATGYGYTF. CDR3 nucleotide sequence: TGTGCCAGCAGCGTAGCTACAGGTTACGGCTACACCTTC.

The chain is built from TRBV7-6 and TRBJ2-7; weak D call: TRBD1 (5 bases). The germline V gene encodes CDR1 SGHVS and CDR2 FNYEAQ. The V end was cut by 4 bases, the J end by 3 bases, with 10 bases between. The CDR3 has 13 residues. In DNA, the CDR3 is TGTGCCAGCAGCTGGGGCGGATTCTACGAGCAGTACTTC. Amino acids: CASSWGGFYEQYF. The whole variable domain, filled in from reference TRBV7-6 and TRBJ2-7, reads GAGVSQSPRYKVTKRGQDVALRCDPISGHVSLYWYRQALGQGPEFLTYFNYEAQQDKSGLPNDRFSAERPEGSISTLTIQRTEQRDSAMYRCASSWGGFYEQYFGPGTRLTVT.

This clone has only one observation. V gene TRBV27 combines with J gene TRBJ2-2, with D uncertain. This CDR3 spans 17 amino acids. Deletions cut 6 bases from V and 1 base from J, with 18 bases between. Looked up from germline, CDR1 is MNHEY and CDR2 is SMNVEV (reference sequence). This CDR3 reads CASRPSGYGRNTGELFF. CDR3 coding DNA: TGTGCCAGCAGACCCTCGGGCTACGGACGGAACACCGGGGAGCTGTTTTTT.

V usage is TRBV13 and J usage is TRBJ2-2; D is perhaps TRBD1 (5 bases). Germline V gene sequence: CDR1 PRHDT, CDR2 FYEKMQ (reference sequence). V shed 4 bases and J shed 4 bases, with 19 bases lying between them. The length of the CDR3 is 17 residues. The CDR3 DNA is TGTGCCAGCAGCTCGACCTCTCAGGGAAACCCCACCGGGGAGCTGTTTTTT. The encoded protein is CASSSTSQGNPTGELFF.

Comments on this clone: A junction end diverges from the germline sequence, so it may reflect a read error. The CDR3, as DNA: TGTGCCAGCAGCTTAGTAGGCCTAGCGGACCAAGAGGCCCAGTACTTC. This codes for CASSLVGLADQEAQYF. This sequence joins TRBV7-9 and TRBJ2-5, with 7 bases that match TRBD2. Looked up from germline, CDR1 is SEHNR and CDR2 is FQNEAQ (reference sequence). This CDR3 is 16 amino acids long.

In this sample, this clone turned up once. CDR3 nucleotide sequence: TGTGCCAGCAGTGAATTGATAGGGGGCACTGAAGCTTTCTTT. This sequence encodes CASSELIGGTEAFF. The chain employs TRBV25-1 and TRBJ1-1; D possibly corresponds to TRBD1 (6 bases). The germline V and J ends were trimmed by 1 base and 4 bases, with 10 bases remaining between them. This CDR3 is built from 14 residues. The germline V gene encodes CDR1 MGHDK and CDR2 SYGVNS. Looking up the rest from reference TRBV25-1 and TRBJ1-1 gives the full variable domain: EADIYQTPRYLVIGTGKKITLECSQTMGHDKMYWYQQDPGMELHLIHYSYGVNSTEKGDLSSESTVSRIRTEHFPLTLESARPSHTSQYLCASSELIGGTEAFFGQGTRLTVV.

This clone has ten or more counts. V usage is TRBV11-2 and J usage is TRBJ2-7; 10 nucleotides align to TRBD1. CDR3 length equals 18 residues. Per germline, CDR1 SGHAT and CDR2 FQNNGV. With V trimmed by 0 bases and J by 2 bases, 10 bases remained unmatched. The CDR3 DNA reads as TGTGCCAGCAGCTTAGACCTGAGAGGGGACAGGGGACCCTACGAGCAGTACTTC. Its translation is CASSLDLRGDRGPYEQYF.

This clone is a singleton in its sample. This sequence joins TRBV5-4 and TRBJ2-6; D is perhaps TRBD1 or TRBD2 (5 bases each). The length of the CDR3 is 17 residues. V was trimmed by 4 bases and J by 1 base, leaving 15 bases between them. Germline V lookup: CDR1 SGHNT, CDR2 YYREEE (reference sequence). CDR3 nucleotides: TGTGCCAGCAGCCCCGGGACCCTCTTTTCTGGGGCCAACGTCCTGACTTTC. Amino acids: CASSPGTLFSGANVLTF.

The rearrangement links TRBV19 to TRBJ1-5; 7 nucleotides match TRBD1. The CDR3 is 17 residues long. Per germline, CDR1 LNHDA and CDR2 SQIVND (reference sequence). After removal of 2 bases from V and 0 bases from J, the junction contained 7 bases not matched to a gene. The CDR3 region is CASSIQGGMYSNQPQHF. The CDR3 DNA reads TGTGCCAGTAGTATACAGGGGGGGATGTATAGCAATCAGCCCCAGCATTTT.

This clone was seen more than once but under ten times. J is TRBJ1-5 and V is TRBV4-1, with D maybe TRBD1 (5 bases). The CDR3 runs 15 residues. The ends were cut back, 1 base at V and 3 bases at J, with 10 bases in the middle. Germline V gene sequence: CDR1 MGHRA, CDR2 YSYEKL. The CDR3 region is CASSQVIRDNQPQHF. CDR3 sequence (DNA): TGCGCCAGCAGCCAAGTAATCAGGGACAATCAGCCCCAGCATTTT.

V usage is TRBV23-1 and J usage is TRBJ2-4; D gene uncertain. TRBV23-1 belongs to the ORF category, with a function that is uncertain. The CDR3 runs 15 residues. The CDR3 protein is CGSSVSSTRTGIQYF. The DNA of the CDR3 is TGCGGCTCCTCGGTATCGTCTACGCGGACCGGCATTCAGTACTTC.

This clone is a singleton in its sample. The chain employs TRBV15 and TRBJ2-1, with 10 bases that match TRBD1. V shed 7 bases and J 7 bases; nucleotides not matched to a gene: 13. Per the germline V gene, CDR1 is LNHNV and CDR2 is YYDKDF (reference sequence). The CDR3 length is 16 residues. The CDR3 sequence: CATTLFPGQGRNEQFF. The CDR3 DNA follows: TGTGCCACCACCCTTTTCCCGGGACAGGGGAGGAATGAGCAGTTCTTC.

This clone was picked up one time. The V call is TRBV19, the J call TRBJ2-2; 8 bases align to TRBD2. Germline V gene lookup returns CDR1 LNHDA and CDR2 SQIVND (reference sequence). The CDR3 is made up of 15 amino acids. Trimming removed 7 bases from V and 4 bases from J; junction bases left unmatched: 8. In DNA, the CDR3 is TGTGCCAGTAAGGAGCGGGGGAACCCCACCGGGGAGCTGTTTTTT. It encodes CASKERGNPTGELFF.

The rearrangement joins TRBV19 to TRBJ2-1; 9 bases map to TRBD1. The junction had 8 bases not matched to a gene; V was cut back by 7 bases and J by 4 bases. The length of the CDR3 is 15 residues. The germline CDR1 and CDR2 sequences are LNHDA and SQIVND (reference sequence). The CDR3: CASTTTGGQYNEQFF. In DNA, the CDR3 is TGTGCCAGTACCACAACAGGGGGCCAATACAATGAGCAGTTCTTC.

This chain connects TRBV19 to TRBJ1-1; D gene ambiguous. Trimming shortened V by 6 bases and J by 1 base, and 12 bases separated the two germline ends. The germline CDR1 and CDR2 sequences are LNHDA and SQIVND (reference sequence). This CDR3 is built from 14 residues. CDR3 in DNA: TGTGCCAGTAGCCCCTACGTGGGGAACACTGAAGCTTTCTTT. Encoded protein: CASSPYVGNTEAFF.

The chain couples TRBV5-5 to TRBJ2-7; D unclear. Trimming removed 1 base at V and 3 bases at J, with 11 bases between. The CDR3 has 14 residues. CDR1 SGHKS and CDR2 YYEKEE come from the germline V gene (reference sequence). CDR3 in amino acids: CASSLYWPIYEQYF. CDR3 nucleotide sequence: TGTGCCAGCAGCTTGTATTGGCCGATCTACGAGCAGTACTTC.

The chain employs TRBV9 and TRBJ2-1; D call uncertain. CDR1 and CDR2 (germline): SGDLS, YYNGEE. The CDR3 extends over 12 amino acids. V was clipped by 4 bases and J by 9 bases, with 11 bases between them. The CDR3 spells CASSLNPREQFF. For the CDR3, the DNA is TGTGCCAGCAGCCTGAACCCCCGTGAGCAGTTCTTC. The full variable domain, rest sourced from reference TRBV9 and TRBJ2-1, is DSGVTQTPKHLITATGQRVTLRCSPRSGDLSVYWYQQSLDQGLQFLIQYYNGEERAKGNILERFSAQQFPDLHSELNLSSLELGDSALYFCASSLNPREQFFGPGTRLTVL.